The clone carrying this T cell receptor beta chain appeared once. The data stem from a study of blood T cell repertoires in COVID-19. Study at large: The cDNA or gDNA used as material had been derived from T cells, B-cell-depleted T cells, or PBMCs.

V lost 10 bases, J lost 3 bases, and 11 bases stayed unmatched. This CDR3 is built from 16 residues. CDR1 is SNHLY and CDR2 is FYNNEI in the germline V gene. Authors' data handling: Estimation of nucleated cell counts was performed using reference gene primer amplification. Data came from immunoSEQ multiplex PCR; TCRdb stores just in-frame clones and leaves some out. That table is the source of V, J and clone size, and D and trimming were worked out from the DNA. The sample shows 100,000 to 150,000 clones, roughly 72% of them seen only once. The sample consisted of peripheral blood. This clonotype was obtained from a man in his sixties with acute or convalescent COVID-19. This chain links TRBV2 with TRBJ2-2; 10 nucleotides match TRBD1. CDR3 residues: CAIQTSGTGDTGELFF. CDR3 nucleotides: TGTGCCATCCAAACTTCCGGGACAGGGGACACCGGGGAGCTGTTTTTT.